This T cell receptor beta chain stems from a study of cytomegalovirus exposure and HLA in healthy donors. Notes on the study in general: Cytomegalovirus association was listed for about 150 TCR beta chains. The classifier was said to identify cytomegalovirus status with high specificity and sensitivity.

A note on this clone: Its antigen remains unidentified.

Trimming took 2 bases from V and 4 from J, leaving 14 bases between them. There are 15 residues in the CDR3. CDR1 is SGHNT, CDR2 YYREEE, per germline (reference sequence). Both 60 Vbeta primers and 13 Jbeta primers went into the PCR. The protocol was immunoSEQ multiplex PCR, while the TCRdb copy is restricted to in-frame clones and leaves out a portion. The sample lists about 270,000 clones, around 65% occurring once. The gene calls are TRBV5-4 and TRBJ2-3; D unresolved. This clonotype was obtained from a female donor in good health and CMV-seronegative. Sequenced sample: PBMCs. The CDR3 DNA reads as TGTGCCAGCAGCTTAACTACTCGAATAGCAGATACGCAGTATTTT. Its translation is CASSLTTRIADTQYF.